The 18 T cell receptor beta chains below all came from one sample that was sequenced in a study of liver allograft versus peripheral blood T cells. As for the study in general: The study compared liver allograft T cell receptor repertoires against peripheral blood repertoires of liver transplant recipients.

TCRdb re-analysed the reads in MiXCR, keeping a single row per CDR3 protein. The sample lists around 13,000 distinct CDR3 sequences, roughly 28% seen once, with roughly 2.2% in the top ten. The receptors come from a human patient who had a liver transplant. These T cells may partly come from the graft donor.

This clonotype was seen many times. The chain joins TRBV6-5 to TRBJ1-1; unclear D gene. The CDR3 extends over 15 amino acids. Germline V lookup: CDR1 MNHEY, CDR2 SVGAGI. V was cut by 6 bases and J by 0 bases, with 14 bases left in between. The CDR3 DNA sequence: TGTGCCAGCAGGCTTTACACGCGTTTGAACACTGAAGCTTTCTTT. It yields the protein CASRLYTRLNTEAFF.

This clonotype occurred many times. The J gene is TRBJ1-3, the V gene TRBV5-5, with D hard to call. Germline assignment: CDR1 SGHKS and CDR2 YYEKEE (reference sequence). This CDR3 comprises 16 residues. Trimming cost V 2 bases and J 3 bases, with 15 bases left between them. Written as DNA, the CDR3 is TGTGCCAGCAGCTTCGTGCCAGAAGGGATTGGAAACACCATATATTTT. Its translation: CASSFVPEGIGNTIYF.

This clonotype is medium-sized (0.01 to 0.1%) within its sample. This chain connects TRBV18 to TRBJ1-5, with D tentatively TRBD1 (5 bases). This CDR3 region has 14 residues. V was clipped by 4 bases and J by 9 bases, with 16 bases between them. Germline V gene data show CDR1 as KGHSH and CDR2 as LQKENI. The CDR3 sequence is CASSRTGGGGPQHF. The CDR3 coding sequence is TGTGCCAGCTCACGGACCGGTGGCGGGGGGCCCCAGCATTTT. The full variable domain, in which reference TRBV18 and TRBJ1-5 provide the parts outside the CDR3, is NAGVMQNPRHLVRRRGQEARLRCSPMKGHSHVYWYRQLPEEGLKFMVYLQKENIIDESGMPKERFSAEFPKEGPSILRIQQVVRGDSAAYFCASSRTGGGGPQHFGDGTRLSIL.

The chain combines TRBV6-1 with TRBJ1-4; D may be TRBD1 (6 bases). The CDR3 is 15 residues long. Germline CDR1 is MNHNS and CDR2 is SASEGT. Trimming stripped 0 bases from V and 4 bases from J, with 9 bases between. The CDR3 nucleotides read TGTGCCAGCAGTGAAGCCACAGGGATTAATGAAAAACTGTTTTTT. Its protein is CASSEATGINEKLFF.

V is TRBV6-6 and J is TRBJ2-7; tentative D call: TRBD2 (6 bases). This CDR3 has 15 amino acids. Germline V gene sequence: CDR1 MNHNY, CDR2 SVGAGI (reference sequence). V lost 9 bases and J lost 0, with 18 bases in between. Here the CDR3 DNA reads TGTGCCAGTAAAACTGGGGGGTATAGCTCCTACGAGCAGTACTTC. Encoded protein: CASKTGGYSSYEQYF.

The chain couples TRBV6-5 to TRBJ2-1; D is tentatively TRBD1 or TRBD2 (6 bases each). The CDR3 loop spans 14 amino acids. Germline CDR1 and CDR2: MNHEY and SVGAGI. The V and J ends lost 6 bases and 8 bases respectively, with 17 bases between them. Written as DNA, the CDR3 is TGTGCCAGCAGAGGGTGGGGGGCGAGGGATGAGCAGTTCTTC. Translating it yields CASRGWGARDEQFF.

This clonotype is labeled medium-sized (0.01 to 0.1%). The chain carries TRBV10-3 and TRBJ1-6, with D perhaps matching TRBD1 (5 bases). The germline CDR1 and CDR2 sequences are ENHRY and SYGVKD. This CDR3 has 16 amino acids. The V and J ends lost 4 bases and 8 bases respectively, with 18 bases between them. Here the CDR3 DNA reads TGTGCCATCAGTGGGGGTATTCTCAGGGAGGATTCACCCCTCCACTTT. It translates to CAISGGILREDSPLHF.

This clonotype was recorded many times. The genes are TRBV6-9 and TRBJ1-1; 7 bases agree with TRBD1. Per germline, CDR1 MNHGY and CDR2 SVAAGI. After removal of 8 bases from V and 6 bases from J, the junction contained 6 bases not matched to a gene. This CDR3 comprises 12 residues. The CDR3 protein is CASGWTGPEAFF. DNA of the CDR3: TGTGCCAGCGGTTGGACAGGCCCTGAAGCTTTCTTT.

This clonotype is deemed medium-sized. The chain has TRBV19 and TRBJ2-5, with TRBD2 identical over 11 bases. CDR3 length equals 18 residues. Germline V CDR1 and CDR2: LNHDA, SQIVND (reference sequence). V lost 2 bases to trimming and J lost 0 bases; unmatched junction nucleotides: 8. The CDR3 spells CASSISATSGGYQETQYF. The CDR3, as DNA: TGTGCCAGTAGTATATCGGCTACTAGCGGGGGTTACCAAGAGACCCAGTACTTC. The full variable domain, completed using reference TRBV19 and TRBJ2-5, is DGGITQSPKYLFRKEGQNVTLSCEQNLNHDAMYWYRQDPGQGLRLIYYSQIVNDFQKGDIAEGYSVSREKKESFPLTVTSAQKNPTAFYLCASSISATSGGYQETQYFGPGTRLLVL.

The chain employs TRBV5-5 and TRBJ1-1; 10 bases are a match to TRBD1. The J segment lost 0 bases and the V segment lost 4 bases, leaving 6 bases of the junction unmatched. The CDR3 contains 16 residues. Germline V gene sequence: CDR1 SGHKS, CDR2 YYEKEE (reference sequence). CDR3 region: CASSRDRGGMNTEAFF. The CDR3 coding sequence is TGTGCCAGCAGCCGGGACAGGGGAGGGATGAACACTGAAGCTTTCTTT.

This clonotype was recorded at least ten times. This sequence joins TRBV10-3 and TRBJ1-1, with D perhaps matching TRBD1 (5 bases). Between the trimmed V and J ends, which lost 7 bases and 1 base, there was a span of 7 bases. There are 12 residues in the CDR3. The germline V gene encodes CDR1 ENHRY and CDR2 SYGVKD. CDR3 in amino acids: CAITGGNTEAFF. DNA of the CDR3: TGTGCCATCACGGGGGGGAACACTGAAGCTTTCTTT.

V usage is TRBV10-1 and J usage is TRBJ2-1, with a weak D call TRBD2 (5 bases). Trimming took 6 bases from V and 4 from J, leaving 13 bases between them. The CDR3 consists of 14 residues. The V gene's germline CDR1 is WNHNN and CDR2 SYGVQD (reference sequence). CDR3 sequence (DNA): TGCGCCAGCAGCAAAGGGAGCTCGTACAATGAGCAGTTCTTC. Translation: CASSKGSSYNEQFF.

By its share, this clonotype is medium-sized. The chain recombines TRBV19 with TRBJ1-2; the match to TRBD1 covers 8 bases. Per germline, CDR1 LNHDA and CDR2 SQIVND (reference sequence). V gave up 5 bases and J gave up 2 bases; unmatched junction bases: 4. The CDR3 is 14 residues long. CDR3 sequence reads: CASSVTGVNYGYTF. The DNA of the CDR3 is TGTGCCAGTAGTGTGACAGGGGTGAACTATGGCTACACCTTC.

This chain links TRBV13 with TRBJ1-2; TRBD1 matches 12 bases. The CDR3 totals 16 residues. V gave up 7 bases and J gave up 5 bases; unmatched junction bases: 11. The germline gives CDR1 PRHDT, CDR2 FYEKMQ (reference sequence). The DNA of the CDR3 is TGTGCCAGCACCGTAAGCACGGGACAGGGGGCATATGGCTACACCTTC. It specifies CASTVSTGQGAYGYTF.

This clonotype was found a few times. The chain couples TRBV11-2 to TRBJ1-1, with 8 bases identical to TRBD1. This CDR3 region has 18 residues. Trimming took 2 bases from V and 1 from J; bases not matched to a gene: 12. The V gene's germline CDR1 is SGHAT and CDR2 FQNNGV. As DNA, the CDR3 is TGTGCCAGCAGCTTAATTCTCGGACAGGGAAATCGGAACACTGAAGCTTTCTTT. This translates into CASSLILGQGNRNTEAFF.

The gene calls are TRBV20-1 and TRBJ2-3; 9 bases match TRBD2. The CDR3 contains 15 residues. Germline values: CDR1 DFQATT, CDR2 SNEGSKA (reference sequence). With 3 bases clipped from V and 6 bases from J, the junction kept 10 bases outside the gene matches. In DNA, the CDR3 is TGCAGTGCTAGGCAGGCCCAGCGGGGGGTCGATACGCAGTATTTT. This gives the protein CSARQAQRGVDTQYF.

In this sample, this clonotype is medium-sized. The V call is TRBV19, the J call TRBJ2-7, with 7 nucleotides matching TRBD1. Germline CDR1 and CDR2: LNHDA and SQIVND (reference sequence). Trimming removed 5 bases from V and 2 bases from J; junction bases left unmatched: 9. The CDR3 sequence is 15 residues long. The CDR3 nucleotides read TGTGCCAGTAGTTCAATGGACAGGCCCCCCTACGAGCAGTACTTC. Amino acids: CASSSMDRPPYEQYF.

This clonotype was counted ten times or more. The chain uses TRBV5-6 and TRBJ2-3; a possible D gene is TRBD2 (6 bases). The CDR3 is 14 residues long. The germline V gene has CDR1 SGHDT and CDR2 YYEEEE. V shed 4 bases and J shed 0 bases, with 9 bases lying between them. Here the CDR3 DNA reads TGTGCCAGCAGCGTCCGGGGGAGCACAGATACGCAGTATTTT. It is translated as CASSVRGSTDTQYF.